Listed below are T cell receptor beta chains from one sample, sequenced in a study of beta chain features in type 1 diabetes. The method was immunoSEQ multiplex PCR; TCRdb's version includes in-frame clones alone and lacks a portion of them. Here the sample spans some 63,000 clones, about 48% being singletons. Sequenced: central memory CD4+ T cells from blood. The source is a man under 40 with type 1 diabetes. The CDR3 runs from the conserved cysteine through the conserved F or W. A D gene is named only where the DNA matches it firmly. Clone size is stated in some rows and not others, as once, few, many or a class when expanded.

J: TRBJ1-3
size: NA
D: TRBD1
V: TRBV5-1
DNA: TGCGCCAGCAGCTTGCAACAGGGGGCTTCTGGAAACACCATATATTTT
CDR3: CASSLQQGASGNTIYF

J: TRBJ2-5
size: NA
D: NA
V: TRBV5-1
DNA: TGCGCCAGCAGCAGCCACCAAGAGACCCAGTACTTC
CDR3: CASSSHQETQYF

J: TRBJ2-7
size: few
D: NA
V: TRBV5-1
DNA: TGCGCCAGCAGCTCGGGACTTCTACCTTACGAGCAGTACTTC
CDR3: CASSSGLLPYEQYF

J: TRBJ1-1
size: NA
D: TRBD1
V: TRBV18
DNA: TGTGCCAGCTCACCCGGGGTAGACAGGGAGGCTTTCTTT
CDR3: CASSPGVDREAFF

J: TRBJ1-2
size: NA
D: NA
V: TRBV16
DNA: TGTGCCAGCAGCCAATTTGCAGGAAACTATGGCTACACCTTC
CDR3: CASSQFAGNYGYTF

J: TRBJ2-7
size: NA
D: NA
V: TRBV28
DNA: TGTGCCAGCAGTGCCGCGGGGGCGGGATTCTGGGAGCAGTACTTC
CDR3: CASSAAGAGFWEQYF

J: TRBJ1-1
size: few
D: NA
V: TRBV6-5
DNA: TGTGCCAGCAGTTACGAATCTCGGGGCACTGAAGCTTTCTTT
CDR3: CASSYESRGTEAFF

J: TRBJ2-5
size: NA
D: NA
V: TRBV15
DNA: TGTGCCACCAGCAGAGATTCCAGCGGCAAACAAGAGACCCAGTACTTC
CDR3: CATSRDSSGKQETQYF

J: TRBJ2-3
size: once
D: TRBD2
V: TRBV25-1
DNA: TGTGCCAGCAGTGAATCCGCTAGCGGGGGGGCCGGGACAGATACGCAGTATTTT
CDR3: CASSESASGGAGTDTQYF

J: TRBJ2-1
size: NA
D: NA
V: TRBV5-1
DNA: TGCGCCAGCAGCCTCGGGACTGCAAGCGAGGCTGAGCAGTTCTTC
CDR3: CASSLGTASEAEQFF

J: TRBJ2-5
size: few
D: TRBD2
V: TRBV6-1
DNA: TGTGCCAGCAGGGAGACTAGCTGGGGAGAGACCCAGTACTTC
CDR3: CASRETSWGETQYF

J: TRBJ2-5
size: NA
D: NA
V: TRBV5-1
DNA: TGCGCCAGCAGCTTGTCGTCCGCCAGTGAGACCCAGTACTTC
CDR3: CASSLSSASETQYF

J: TRBJ2-7
size: NA
D: TRBD2
V: TRBV7-9
DNA: TGTGCCAGCAGCTTAGGTTCTAGCGGGAGCTACGAGCAGTACTTC
CDR3: CASSLGSSGSYEQYF

J: TRBJ1-2
size: NA
D: NA
V: TRBV29-1
DNA: TGCAGCGTTGGGAGAGCGGAATATGGCTACACCTTC
CDR3: CSVGRAEYGYTF

J: TRBJ1-2
size: few
D: NA
V: TRBV30
DNA: TGTGCCTGGAGTGTACAAACAGGGTATGGCTACACCTTC
CDR3: CAWSVQTGYGYTF

J: TRBJ2-3
size: NA
D: NA
V: TRBV4-1
DNA: TGCGCCAGCAGCCATCGCGAGGCTAGCGAAGCGCAGTATTTT
CDR3: CASSHREASEAQYF

J: TRBJ1-6
size: NA
D: NA
V: TRBV28
DNA: TGTGCCAGCAGTTCCGGGAATAATTCACCCCTCCACTTT
CDR3: CASSSGNNSPLHF

J: TRBJ2-3
size: few
D: TRBD1
V: TRBV30
DNA: TGTGCCTGGAGCCTGGGGACAGTCTACACAGATACGCAGTATTTT
CDR3: CAWSLGTVYTDTQYF

J: TRBJ2-5
size: NA
D: NA
V: TRBV10-3
DNA: TGTGCCATCAGTGACGGGGTTGCCCAAGAGACCCAGTACTTC
CDR3: CAISDGVAQETQYF

J: TRBJ2-1
size: NA
D: TRBD2
V: TRBV15
DNA: TGTGCCACCAGCAGGGCTTCACTAGCGGGGTCGTTCTTC
CDR3: CATSRASLAGSFF

J: TRBJ1-6
size: NA
D: NA
V: TRBV6-4
DNA: TGTGCCAGCAGTAGCAGTACCGGGTCACCCCTCCACTTT
CDR3: CASSSSTGSPLHF

J: TRBJ1-5
size: few
D: NA
V: TRBV5-5
DNA: TGTGCCAGCAGCTTGGATTCCACCAGTCAGCCCCAGCATTTT
CDR3: CASSLDSTSQPQHF

J: TRBJ1-2
size: NA
D: TRBD1
V: TRBV6-5
DNA: TGTGCCAGCAGTTACGGCAGGGGGCTGGGGTATGGCTACACCTTC
CDR3: CASSYGRGLGYGYTF

J: TRBJ2-1
size: few
D: NA
V: TRBV30
DNA: TGTGCCTGGAGTCCGGGTCCCCGATTGGAGCAGTTCTTC
CDR3: CAWSPGPRLEQFF

J: TRBJ2-1
size: NA
D: TRBD1
V: TRBV2
DNA: TGTGCCAGTACCGGGACAGGGGGCCACAATGAGCAGTTCTTC
CDR3: CASTGTGGHNEQFF

J: TRBJ2-3
size: NA
D: TRBD1
V: TRBV5-1
DNA: TGCGCCAGCAGCTTGGTGGGGGACAGACTAACAGATACGCAGTATTTT
CDR3: CASSLVGDRLTDTQYF

J: TRBJ2-7
size: NA
D: TRBD1
V: TRBV25-1
DNA: TGTGCCAGCAGTGATCCGCAGGACAGGGTGGGCGAGCAGTACTTC
CDR3: CASSDPQDRVGEQYF

J: TRBJ1-4
size: few
D: TRBD1
V: TRBV5-4
DNA: TGTGCCAGCAGCTTGAGAACCGGGACAGGGTACGAAAAACTGTTTTTT
CDR3: CASSLRTGTGYEKLFF

J: TRBJ2-7
size: few
D: NA
V: TRBV19
DNA: TGTGCCAGTAGTGGCGTTACAGGTACCGAGCAGTACTTC
CDR3: CASSGVTGTEQYF

J: TRBJ2-5
size: once
D: TRBD1
V: TRBV2
DNA: TGTGCCAGCAGTGCCGGGACAGGGAGGGAGACCCAGTACTTC
CDR3: CASSAGTGRETQYF

J: TRBJ1-1
size: NA
D: TRBD1
V: TRBV2
DNA: TGTGCCAGCAGTGAGAGGGGGCTGAAAACTGAAGCTTTCTTT
CDR3: CASSERGLKTEAFF

J: TRBJ2-7
size: few
D: TRBD1
V: TRBV6-1
DNA: TGTGCCAGCCAGTCTGGACAGGGGGACCTCTACGAGCAGTACTTC
CDR3: CASQSGQGDLYEQYF

J: TRBJ1-3
size: few
D: NA
V: TRBV11-2
DNA: TGTGCCAGCAGCTATACGGGGAGTTCTGGAAACACCATATATTTT
CDR3: CASSYTGSSGNTIYF

J: TRBJ1-1
size: NA
D: TRBD1
V: TRBV19
DNA: TGTGCCAGTAGTATCGGACAGGGGAAGGCATTGTACACTGAAGCTTTCTTT
CDR3: CASSIGQGKALYTEAFF

J: TRBJ1-4
size: NA
D: NA
V: TRBV11-3
DNA: TGTGCCAGCAGCTTAGGACAGAAGAATGAAAAACTGTTTTTT
CDR3: CASSLGQKNEKLFF

J: TRBJ1-5
size: few
D: NA
V: TRBV6-5
DNA: TGTGCCAGCAGGGTAGGGGAGGGCAATCAGCCCCAGCATTTT
CDR3: CASRVGEGNQPQHF

J: TRBJ2-2
size: NA
D: NA
V: TRBV5-1
DNA: TGCGCCAGCAGCTCTAGCACCGGGGAGCTGTTTTTT
CDR3: CASSSSTGELFF

J: TRBJ2-1
size: NA
D: TRBD2
V: TRBV11-2
DNA: TGTGCCAGCAGCTTAGAACCTCCGGGACTAGCGGGGGGGGACAACATTGAGCAGTTCTTC
CDR3: CASSLEPPGLAGGDNIEQFF

J: TRBJ2-7
size: medium-sized
D: TRBD2
V: TRBV7-2
DNA: TGTGCCAGCAGAATCGGCGGGGGAGACTACGAGCAGTACTTC
CDR3: CASRIGGGDYEQYF

J: TRBJ2-7
size: NA
D: NA
V: TRBV18
DNA: TGTGCCAGCTCACTAAACGGTAACTCCTACGAGCAGTACTTC
CDR3: CASSLNGNSYEQYF

J: TRBJ2-3
size: NA
D: NA
V: TRBV6-5
DNA: TGTGCCAGCAAGGCAGGGCTAACAGATACGCAGTATTTT
CDR3: CASKAGLTDTQYF

J: TRBJ1-1
size: NA
D: TRBD1
V: TRBV5-4
DNA: TGTGCCAGCAGCTCCCAGGGGGCTGAAGCTTTCTTT
CDR3: CASSSQGAEAFF

J: TRBJ1-6
size: NA
D: NA
V: TRBV5-1
DNA: TGCGCCAGCAGCCTGGGGAAGGGGCCCCTCCACTTT
CDR3: CASSLGKGPLHF

J: TRBJ2-2
size: NA
D: TRBD2
V: TRBV12-5
DNA: TGTGCTTCGTCTTTAGCGGGATTCACCGGGGAGCTGTTTTTT
CDR3: CASSLAGFTGELFF

J: TRBJ2-3
size: NA
D: TRBD2
V: TRBV5-1
DNA: TGCGCCTCCCGGGCTAGCGGGGTGGCGGCAGATACGCAGTATTTT
CDR3: CASRASGVAADTQYF

J: TRBJ2-2
size: NA
D: TRBD2
V: TRBV18
DNA: TGTGCCAGCTCACCAACGGCTAGCGGGAGCACCGGGGAGCTGTTTTTT
CDR3: CASSPTASGSTGELFF

J: TRBJ1-6
size: NA
D: TRBD1
V: TRBV6-6
DNA: TGTGCCAGCAGTCCTTCCGGGACAGGGGTCTCACCCCTCCACTTT
CDR3: CASSPSGTGVSPLHF

J: TRBJ1-3
size: NA
D: NA
V: TRBV19
DNA: TGTGCCAGTAGTATAAACCCGGAGGCTGGAAACACCATATATTTT
CDR3: CASSINPEAGNTIYF

J: TRBJ2-7
size: NA
D: NA
V: TRBV10-2
DNA: TGCGCCAGTTCAGACAGGTTAACCTACGAGCAGTACTTC
CDR3: CASSDRLTYEQYF

J: TRBJ1-2
size: few
D: NA
V: TRBV10-3
DNA: TGTGCCATCAGTGAGCCGGTGGACAGCTTGGACTACACCTTC
CDR3: CAISEPVDSLDYTF

J: TRBJ1-2
size: NA
D: TRBD1
V: TRBV2
DNA: TGTGCCAGCAGGGGGGACAGCTATGGCTACACCTTC
CDR3: CASRGDSYGYTF

J: TRBJ2-1
size: NA
D: NA
V: TRBV5-1
DNA: TGCGCCAGCAGCGGGAGGCAGGGTCCTGACAATGAGCAGTTCTTC
CDR3: CASSGRQGPDNEQFF

J: TRBJ1-5
size: NA
D: TRBD1
V: TRBV6-5
DNA: TGTGCCAGCAGAAGCGGGACAGGGGGCAGTCAGCCCCAGCATTTT
CDR3: CASRSGTGGSQPQHF